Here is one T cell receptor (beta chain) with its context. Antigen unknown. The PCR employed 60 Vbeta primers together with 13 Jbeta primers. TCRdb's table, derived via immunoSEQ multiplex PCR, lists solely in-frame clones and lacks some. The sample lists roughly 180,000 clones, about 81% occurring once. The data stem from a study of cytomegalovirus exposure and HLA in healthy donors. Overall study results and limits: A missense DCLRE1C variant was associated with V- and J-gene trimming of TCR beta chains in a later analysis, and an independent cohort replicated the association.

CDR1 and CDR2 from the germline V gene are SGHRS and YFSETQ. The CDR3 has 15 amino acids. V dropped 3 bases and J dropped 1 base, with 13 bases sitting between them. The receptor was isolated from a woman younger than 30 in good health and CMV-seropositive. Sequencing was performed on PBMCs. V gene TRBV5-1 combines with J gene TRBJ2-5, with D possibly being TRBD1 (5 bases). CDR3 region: CASSYTTVFQETQYF. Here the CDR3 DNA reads TGCGCCAGCAGCTACACGACAGTTTTCCAAGAGACCCAGTACTTC.